This T cell receptor beta chain was obtained from a study of cytomegalovirus exposure and HLA in healthy donors. The study's findings and limits: Among TCR sequences, most were rare, though some public TCRs appeared in many donors. In vitro testing confirmed a few CMV-associated chains as specific for CMV antigens. Clusters of TCRs from the first cohort tended to co-occur in the 95 to 150 validation repertoires (as a later analysis found). The authors listed 164 TCR beta chains as cytomegalovirus-associated.

Sequenced by immunoSEQ multiplex PCR; TCRdb stores in-frame clones only, minus some. The sample shows about 130,000 clones, 88% of them seen only once. As to this clone: Its target is unknown.

Sequencing was carried out using PBMCs. This sequence originates from a man under 40 in good health and CMV-seronegative.

CDR3 DNA sequence: TGTGCCAGCAGTTTGCGGGGGGTTCGTGGGCAACTGAACACCGGGGAGCTGTTTTTT. The encoded protein is CASSLRGVRGQLNTGELFF. J is TRBJ2-2 and V is TRBV27; 8 bases are shared with TRBD2. Germline V CDR1 and CDR2: MNHEY, SMNVEV (reference sequence). V lost 3 bases and J lost 1; bases outside the gene matches: 13. The CDR3 sequence is 19 residues long.